Listed below are T cell receptor beta chains from one sample, sequenced in a study of T cell repertoires in cytomegalovirus infection. TCRdb used MiXCR to reprocess the reads, holding one entry per CDR3 protein. The profile shows 400,000 to 550,000 distinct CDR3 sequences, about 11% of them singletons. Sequenced sample: PBMCs. These TCRs come from a human donor in good health (CMV status not recorded). Some clones in this sample may be carry-over from other donors' samples. The CDR3 runs from the conserved cysteine through the conserved F or W. The order of the fields is J gene, clone size, D gene, V gene, CDR3 protein, CDR3 DNA. D genes are given only for firm matches. Size is omitted from some rows. Given values are once, few, many or a class for expanded clones.

J gene: TRBJ2-7
clone size: -
D gene: -
V gene: TRBV27
CDR3 protein: CASSPKGRDYEQYF
CDR3 DNA: TGTGCCAGCAGCCCGAAAGGGCGAGACTACGAGCAGTACTTC

J gene: TRBJ2-3
clone size: many
D gene: -
V gene: TRBV3-1
CDR3 protein: CASSYKGRTDTQYF
CDR3 DNA: TGTGCCAGCAGCTACAAAGGAAGAACAGATACGCAGTATTTT

J gene: TRBJ2-7
clone size: -
D gene: TRBD2
V gene: TRBV20-1
CDR3 protein: CSARRVAGRTYEQYF
CDR3 DNA: TGCAGTGCTAGGAGGGTAGCGGGTAGGACCTACGAGCAGTACTTC

J gene: TRBJ2-4
clone size: many
D gene: -
V gene: TRBV12-3/TRBV12-4
CDR3 protein: CASSFGVAKNIQYF
CDR3 DNA: TGTGCCAGCAGTTTTGGAGTAGCCAAAAACATTCAGTACTTC

J gene: TRBJ2-7
clone size: many
D gene: -
V gene: TRBV12-3/TRBV12-4
CDR3 protein: CASRGDPYEQYF
CDR3 DNA: TGTGCCAGCAGAGGGGACCCCTACGAGCAGTACTTC

J gene: TRBJ2-3
clone size: few
D gene: -
V gene: TRBV20-1
CDR3 protein: CSARGGRQFTDTQYF
CDR3 DNA: TGCAGTGCTAGGGGGGGACGGCAGTTCACAGATACGCAGTATTTT

J gene: TRBJ1-5
clone size: many
D gene: -
V gene: TRBV20-1
CDR3 protein: CSAITGMNQPQHF
CDR3 DNA: TGCAGTGCTATAACAGGGATGAATCAGCCCCAGCATTTT

J gene: TRBJ2-6
clone size: many
D gene: -
V gene: TRBV7-6
CDR3 protein: CASSLDWSGANVLTF
CDR3 DNA: TGTGCCAGCAGCTTAGACTGGTCCGGGGCCAACGTCCTGACTTTC

J gene: TRBJ2-7
clone size: many
D gene: -
V gene: TRBV5-4
CDR3 protein: CASSSQGGGRNEQYF
CDR3 DNA: TGTGCCAGCAGCTCACAGGGGGGGGGACGGAACGAGCAGTACTTC

J gene: TRBJ2-5
clone size: few
D gene: TRBD2
V gene: TRBV28
CDR3 protein: CASSATLERGNQETQYF
CDR3 DNA: TGTGCCAGCAGTGCGACCCTCGAGCGGGGGAACCAAGAGACCCAGTACTTC

J gene: TRBJ1-2
clone size: -
D gene: -
V gene: TRBV20-1
CDR3 protein: CSDRGGKVNGYTF
CDR3 DNA: TGCAGTGATAGGGGGGGGAAGGTGAATGGCTACACCTTC